These T cell receptor beta chains were read from a single sample in a study of T cell responses to AZD1222 COVID-19 vaccine. Libraries were prepared by immunoSEQ multiplex PCR; TCRdb keeps only in-frame clonotypes and omits some of them. The sample lists 75,000 to 100,000 clones, roughly 87% occurring once. The sequencing here drew on peripheral blood, taken on day 0 of AZD1222 vaccination. These receptors came from an adult in good health. Each CDR3 is given with its conserved first and last residue.

>TRBJ1-1|TRBV29-1
CSVEGGNTEAFF
>TRBJ2-5|TRBV7-2
CASSLALGSQETQYF
>TRBJ1-2|TRBV12-3/TRBV12-4
CASRMDRRLGYTF
>TRBJ2-5|TRBV18
CASSPPGLGETQYF
>TRBJ2-7|TRBV5-1
CASSIRTGGQIEQYF
>TRBJ1-3|TRBV5-5
CASSGTVGSPSFGNTIYF
>TRBJ2-1|TRBV11-2
CASSLGQGTGDEQFF
>TRBJ2-7|TRBV11-2
CASSLGNQAEQYF
>TRBJ1-1|TRBV7-9
CASSSTGRNTEAFF
>TRBJ1-5|TRBV19
CASRLGLPGGEPQHF
>TRBJ2-2|TRBV2
CASRGGQGLTGELFF
>TRBJ2-7|TRBV19
CASSMSLAGGYEQYF
>TRBJ1-2|TRBV2
CATNPQGPDYGYTF
>TRBJ2-3|TRBV4-3
CASSQFFPSGGEGTDTQYF
>TRBJ2-3|TRBV11-2
CASSSETSGRATTDTQYF
>TRBJ2-1|TRBV5-4
CASSLKMSGLYNEQFF
>TRBJ2-7|TRBV4-1
CASSPRLAAYYEQYF
>TRBJ1-2|TRBV7-9
CASSLWTANYGYTF
>TRBJ2-7|TRBV29-1
CSVTGTGDHEQYF
>TRBJ1-6|TRBV10-1
CASSVNNSPLHF
>TRBJ2-1|TRBV7-9
CASSSSPGRAAEQFF
>TRBJ1-2|TRBV28
CASSFVYGYTF
>TRBJ2-1|TRBV6-5
CASSRSLADDNEQFF
>TRBJ2-1|TRBV9
CASGDPGYNEQFF
>TRBJ2-7|TRBV5-1
CASSSGRLTYEQYF
>TRBJ1-4|TRBV2
CAIRLQTGVETNEKLFF
>TRBJ2-2|TRBV5-1
CASRREGGELFF
>TRBJ1-5|TRBV27
CASSSDRKSRPQHF
>TRBJ2-7|TRBV7-8
CASSFAGTGGEQYF
>TRBJ2-1|TRBV19
CASSPPRQSSLYNEQFF
>TRBJ2-2|TRBV24-1
CATSAAGGTGELFF
>TRBJ2-5|TRBV6-5
CASSYGREGTRETQYF
>TRBJ1-5|TRBV2
CASSAGAENQPQHF
>TRBJ1-2|TRBV6-5
CATSRDNNYGYTF
>TRBJ1-2|TRBV5-1
CASRPGQGPPSSGYTF
>TRBJ1-1|TRBV9
CASSRQGNMNTEAFF
>TRBJ1-4|TRBV5-6
CASSSPGQGLEGEKLFF
>TRBJ2-3|TRBV27
CASSLSPQGARDTQYF
>TRBJ1-4|TRBV24-1
CATSDPSQGQDEKLFF
>TRBJ1-1|TRBV19
CASNTGGTEAFF
>TRBJ2-5|TRBV7-9
CASSFRPTGQETQYF
>TRBJ2-1|TRBV13
CASSRKAGGGNEQFF
>TRBJ2-2|TRBV24-1
CATSDPGTGDTGELFF
>TRBJ1-4|TRBV5-1
CASRLTGGNNEKLFF
>TRBJ2-7|TRBV4-1
CASSQEADGTYEQYF
>TRBJ2-1|TRBV7-6
CASSLYPLRAGVHNEQFF